These 28 T cell receptor beta chains were sequenced from one sample in a study of identical twins. TCRdb fed the 5' RACE reads into MiXCR, producing one record per CDR3 protein. This sample yields 600,000 to 700,000 distinct CDR3 sequences, of which around 21% are seen a single time; around 4.4% belongs to the top ten. These data also formed part of another study, on T cells expressing NK-cell markers.

Sequencing was carried out using PBMCs. The receptors come from a young woman in good health.

This chain joins TRBV19 and TRBJ1-1; 7 bases line up with TRBD1. The CDR3 has 14 residues. J lost 0 bases, V lost 7 bases, and 5 bases had no gene match. Germline V gene sequence: CDR1 LNHDA, CDR2 SQIVND (reference sequence). CDR3 sequence: CASTPDRVNTEAFF. In DNA form, the CDR3 reads TGTGCCAGTACCCCCGACAGGGTGAACACTGAAGCTTTCTTT.

This clonotype occurred many times. This chain connects TRBV7-2 to TRBJ2-5; TRBD2 agrees at 9 bases. The CDR3 is 15 amino acids. The V and J ends lost 3 bases and 5 bases, in that order; junction bases with no gene match: 7. Germline values: CDR1 SGHTA, CDR2 FQGNSA. The chain's CDR3 is CASSFFPAGGETQYF. The CDR3 nucleotides are TGTGCCAGCAGCTTTTTTCCAGCGGGGGGTGAGACCCAGTACTTC.

This clonotype was seen more than once but under ten times. The rearrangement joins TRBV11-2 to TRBJ1-1; unclear D gene. The CDR3 loop spans 14 amino acids. Trimming removed 6 bases from V and 1 base from J, with 12 bases in between. Germline lookup yields CDR1 SGHAT and CDR2 FQNNGV. The CDR3 sequence: CASRYYVRNTEAFF. CDR3 sequence (DNA): TGTGCCAGCAGATATTACGTCAGGAACACTGAAGCTTTCTTT. The full variable domain, in which reference TRBV11-2 and TRBJ1-1 provide the parts outside the CDR3, is EAGVAQSPRYKIIEKRQSVAFWCNPISGHATLYWYQQILGQGPKLLIQFQNNGVVDDSQLPKDRFSAERLKGVDSTLKIQPAKLEDSAVYLCASRYYVRNTEAFFGQGTRLTVV.

This clonotype was found a few times. This chain uses TRBV5-1 with TRBJ2-7, with D tentatively TRBD2 (5 bases). Trimming removed 0 bases from V and 3 bases from J, with 10 bases in between. The CDR3 runs to 14 residues. CDR1 SGHRS and CDR2 YFSETQ come from the germline V gene. CDR3 residues: CASSLVGRDYEQYF. In nucleotides, the CDR3 is TGCGCCAGCAGCTTGGTCGGTCGGGACTACGAGCAGTACTTC.

This clonotype was recorded many times. The V gene is TRBV6-5, the J gene TRBJ2-7, with unresolved D. The V and J ends lost 2 bases and 6 bases respectively, with 5 bases between them. Germline CDR1 and CDR2: MNHEY and SVGAGI. The CDR3 length is 11 residues. CDR3 sequence (DNA): TGTGCCAGCAGTTACGGCCGCGAGCAGTACTTC. Protein sequence: CASSYGREQYF.

This clonotype was counted a few times. J is TRBJ1-1 and V is TRBV12-3 or TRBV12-4; possible D gene TRBD1, 6 bases. Trimming removed 6 bases at V and 8 bases at J, with 19 bases between. The CDR3 loop spans 14 amino acids. DNA of the CDR3: TGTGCCAGCAGCGCGCGTCGGGGGCTACGAGAAGCTTTCTTT. Translating it yields CASSARRGLREAFF.

The V and J genes are TRBV11-2 and TRBJ2-7; 8 bases are shared with TRBD1. The germline V gene encodes CDR1 SGHAT and CDR2 FQNNGV. V shed 0 bases and J 3 bases; nucleotides not matched to a gene: 13. The CDR3 loop spans 18 amino acids. The CDR3 reads CASSLDREGGQEIYEQYF. For the CDR3, the DNA is TGTGCCAGCAGCTTAGATAGGGAAGGGGGACAGGAGATCTACGAGCAGTACTTC.

This clonotype was counted a few times. Here the CDR3 DNA reads TGTGCCAGCAGCGCCGGGACAAACACCGGGGAGCTGTTTTTT. It is translated as CASSAGTNTGELFF. This chain joins TRBV7-2 and TRBJ2-2, with a tentative D call TRBD1 (6 bases). Germline V lookup: CDR1 SGHTA, CDR2 FQGNSA. There are 14 residues in the CDR3. V was cut by 5 bases and J by 2 bases, with 9 bases left in between.

The genes are TRBV29-1 and TRBJ2-3, with 9 bases lining up with TRBD2. With V trimmed by 1 base and J by 5 bases, 10 bases remained unmatched. Germline V CDR1 and CDR2: SQVTM, ANQGSEA. This CDR3 spans 16 amino acids. CDR3 sequence: CSVEGEASGKVDTQYF. CDR3 bases: TGCAGCGTTGAAGGGGAGGCTAGCGGGAAAGTAGATACGCAGTATTTT.

The DNA of the CDR3 is TGTGCCAGCAGGAGAGTGAGCGGGAGATACGAGCAGTACTTC. It specifies CASRRVSGRYEQYF. The gene calls are TRBV6-1 and TRBJ2-7; the match to TRBD2 covers 8 bases. Germline V gene sequence: CDR1 MNHNS, CDR2 SASEGT. V shed 6 bases and J 4 bases; nucleotides not matched to a gene: 8. The CDR3 length is 14 residues.

This clonotype was counted a few times. This sequence joins TRBV12-3 or TRBV12-4 and TRBJ1-2; D might be TRBD1 (6 bases). This CDR3 region has 11 residues. Trimming cost V 5 bases and J 8 bases, with 9 bases left between them. The CDR3 DNA follows: TGTGCCAGCAGTAAAAGGGGGGGCTACACCTTC. Its translation is CASSKRGGYTF.

This clonotype was seen a few times. This rearrangement joins TRBV6-5 to TRBJ1-4, with 7 bases aligning to TRBD1. Germline lookup yields CDR1 MNHEY and CDR2 SVGAGI. The CDR3 extends over 14 amino acids. V lost 4 bases and J lost 8; bases outside the gene matches: 7. DNA for the CDR3: TGTGCCAGCAGTTCGGACAGGTGGACCGAAAAACTGTTTTTT. It codes for CASSSDRWTEKLFF.

This clonotype was recorded at least ten times. The gene calls are TRBV29-1 and TRBJ1-1; weak D call: TRBD1 (6 bases). The V gene's germline CDR1 is SQVTM and CDR2 ANQGSEA. Between the trimmed V and J ends, which lost 6 bases and 6 bases, there was a span of 14 bases. The CDR3 totals 12 residues. CDR3 amino acids: CSVGRGRAEAFF. The CDR3 bases are TGCAGCGTGGGCAGGGGTCGGGCTGAAGCTTTCTTT.

The CDR3 loop reads CASSEASEQYF. The CDR3 coding sequence is TGTGCCAGCAGCGAAGCCTCCGAGCAGTACTTC. This chain connects TRBV7-2 to TRBJ2-7; D gene unclear. CDR1 SGHTA and CDR2 FQGNSA come from the germline V gene. Trimming took 5 bases from V and 6 from J, leaving 8 bases between them. The CDR3 extends over 11 amino acids.

The V call is TRBV24-1, the J call TRBJ2-1; D gene uncertain. V was cut by 9 bases and J by 6 bases, with 14 bases left in between. The CDR3 spans 13 residues. CDR1 and CDR2 from the germline V gene are KGHDR and SFDVKD. The CDR3: CATRSPSGNEQFF. DNA of the CDR3: TGTGCCACCCGGTCCCCCTCTGGCAATGAGCAGTTCTTC.

This clonotype occurred a few times. The CDR3, as DNA: TGTGCCAGCAGTTTCTCAGGGGTCGGCGACGAGCAGTACTTC. Protein: CASSFSGVGDEQYF. The chain combines TRBV12-3 or TRBV12-4 with TRBJ2-7, with D possibly matching TRBD1 (6 bases). Trimming removed 3 bases from V and 5 bases from J, with 14 bases in between. The CDR3 length is 14 residues.

This clonotype has only a few counts. The chain has TRBV5-6 and TRBJ2-5; D possibly corresponds to TRBD1 (6 bases). This CDR3 spans 15 amino acids. From germline, CDR1 is SGHDT and CDR2 YYEEEE. V was clipped by 1 base and J by 0 bases, with 10 bases between them. CDR3 sequence reads: CASSLLQGYQETQYF. The CDR3 bases are TGTGCCAGCAGCTTGCTCCAGGGGTACCAAGAGACCCAGTACTTC.

This clonotype appeared a few times. This rearrangement joins TRBV20-1 to TRBJ2-7, with 8 positions matching TRBD2. The germline V gene has CDR1 DFQATT and CDR2 SNEGSKA (reference sequence). Germline trimming cut 8 bases from V and 2 bases from J; bases unmatched to any gene: 5. The CDR3 runs to 12 residues. In DNA form, the CDR3 reads TGCAGTATTAGCGGGGCTCCCTACGAGCAGTACTTC. Protein: CSISGAPYEQYF.

V gene TRBV20-1 combines with J gene TRBJ2-7; D is ambiguous. V gave up 6 bases and J gave up 4 bases, with 16 bases separating them. Germline lookup yields CDR1 DFQATT and CDR2 SNEGSKA (reference sequence). The CDR3 length is 13 residues. CDR3 in DNA: TGCAGTGCCCGGTGGGCAGTTACTTACGAGCAGTACTTC. Its protein is CSARWAVTYEQYF.

This clonotype was detected many times. The chain links TRBV6-2 or TRBV6-3 to TRBJ1-1; D is ambiguous. The CDR3 contains 15 residues. Germline CDR1 reads MNHEY; CDR2 reads SVGEGT. The V gene lost 6 bases and the J gene lost 3 bases, with 17 bases spanning the gap. CDR3: CASRPMTRADTEAFF. In DNA form, the CDR3 reads TGTGCCAGCAGACCTATGACCCGAGCGGACACTGAAGCTTTCTTT.

The gene calls are TRBV20-1 and TRBJ2-3; no definite D call. In germline, CDR1 is DFQATT, CDR2 SNEGSKA (reference sequence). Trimming shortened V by 1 base and J by 1 base, and 9 bases separated the two germline ends. The CDR3 contains 14 residues. In DNA form, the CDR3 reads TGCAGTGCTAGAGGGTGGTGGGGCACAGATACGCAGTATTTT. Protein: CSARGWWGTDTQYF.

Only a few counts were recorded for this clonotype. The rearrangement uses TRBV29-1 and TRBJ1-2, with 7 positions matching TRBD1. Germline V gives CDR1 SQVTM, CDR2 ANQGSEA. The CDR3 is 13 amino acids. The V gene end was trimmed by 5 bases and the J gene end by 8 bases; junction bases not matched to a gene: 11. This CDR3 is CSVLSDREYGYTF. The CDR3 region has the DNA TGCAGCGTTCTCTCTGACAGGGAATACGGCTACACCTTC. The variable domain in full, with the rest retrieved from reference TRBV29-1 and TRBJ1-2, is SAVISQKPSRDICQRGTSLTIQCQVDSQVTMMFWYRQQPGQSLTLIATANQGSEATYESGFVIDKFPISRPNLTFSTLTVSNMSPEDSSIYLCSVLSDREYGYTFGSGTRLTVV.

As for this clonotype: A far larger clone is just one base off, so this is likely a read error. This chain links TRBV12-3 or TRBV12-4 with TRBJ1-4; D unresolved. V was shortened by 1 base and J by 12 bases, with 6 bases between the two germline ends. CDR3 length: 11 residues. CDR3 protein: CASSLGEELFF. The CDR3 bases are TGTGCCAGCAGTTTAGGGGAAGAACTGTTTTTT.

The V gene is TRBV6-1, the J gene TRBJ2-5, with D possibly being TRBD1 (5 bases). CDR1 and CDR2 from the germline V gene are MNHNS and SASEGT. The CDR3 extends over 13 amino acids. V lost 5 bases and J lost 2, with 9 bases in between. The CDR3 region is CASSRQRQETQYF. In DNA form, the CDR3 reads TGTGCCAGCAGTCGACAGCGACAAGAGACCCAGTACTTC.

This clonotype was detected only a few times. This rearrangement joins TRBV11-2 to TRBJ1-2; unclear D gene. The ends were cut back, 2 bases at V and 0 bases at J, with 4 bases in the middle. Germline V CDR1 and CDR2: SGHAT, FQNNGV. The CDR3 is 13 amino acids. The CDR3 sequence: CASSLYSNYGYTF. CDR3 DNA: TGTGCCAGCAGCTTATACTCTAACTATGGCTACACCTTC.

There are a few counts of this clonotype. This rearrangement joins TRBV12-3 or TRBV12-4 to TRBJ2-1, with D perhaps TRBD1 (5 bases). The CDR3 is made up of 15 amino acids. V lost 3 bases to trimming and J lost 4 bases, with 13 bases between them. CDR3 loop: CASSFETVPYNEQFF. CDR3 in DNA: TGTGCCAGCAGTTTTGAGACAGTGCCTTACAATGAGCAGTTCTTC.

This clonotype was counted a few times. The CDR3 reads CSVASWDSYQETQYF. As DNA, the CDR3 is TGCAGCGTTGCGAGTTGGGACAGCTACCAAGAGACCCAGTACTTC. This rearrangement joins TRBV29-1 to TRBJ2-5; TRBD1 agrees at 7 bases. Per the germline V gene, CDR1 is SQVTM and CDR2 is ANQGSEA. With V trimmed by 4 bases and J by 0 bases, 8 bases remained unmatched. The CDR3 has 15 residues.

This clonotype was found a few times. This chain joins TRBV6-2 or TRBV6-3 and TRBJ2-7; 12 bases fit TRBD2. Germline assignment: CDR1 MNHEY and CDR2 SVGEGT. The CDR3 runs 13 residues. The CDR3 sequence: CATKLAGGYEQYF. The CDR3 nucleotides are TGTGCAACCAAACTAGCGGGAGGCTACGAGCAGTACTTC.